This T cell receptor beta chain is from a study of long-term antiretroviral therapy in people with HIV. In each sample, about 0.9-10 million cryopreserved PBMC were present before DNA extraction. V dropped 6 bases and J dropped 2; count of bases not matched to a gene: 1. Germline V lookup: CDR1 MNHEY, CDR2 SMNVEV (reference sequence). The CDR3 consists of 13 residues. They ran version v3.0 of the immunoSEQ assay at survey level. The repertoire was sequenced with immunoSEQ multiplex PCR; TCRdb's copy has only in-frame clones and lacks some. The sample includes about 30,000 clones, nearly 95% seen only once; the top ten take roughly 8%. As concerns this clone: Antigen: not known.

Study conclusions and caveats: CDR3 length ranges were narrower in HIV repertoires than in controls. Pre-ART expanded clones dominated the repertoire at every time point. Collection of the blood took place between the mid-2000s and the late 2010s. The ART regimens in use then may have been less effective than current ones.

The specimen comprised unsorted PBMCs, sampled more than 6 years after starting antiretroviral therapy. This TCR came from a man aged 25-40 years with HIV. This rearrangement joins TRBV27 to TRBJ1-5; 7 nucleotides align to TRBD1. This CDR3 reads CASSRGGNQPQHF. The CDR3 DNA reads TGTGCCAGCAGCAGGGGGGGCAATCAGCCCCAGCATTTT.